The sequence of this T cell receptor (beta chain) was determined in a study of blood T cell repertoires in COVID-19. Study details: Whether acute or convalescent, the COVID-19 samples came from the United States, Italy and Spain.

Original processing methods: Counts of nucleated cells, estimated from reference gene primer amplification, were obtained. Assay used: immunoSEQ multiplex PCR; TCRdb lists only in-frame clones, some missing. The DNA gave D and trimming, while V, J and clone size come from that table. The sample holds fewer than 300,000 clones, approximately 88% seen once. The participants were between about 18 and 90 years old and came from under 25 US areas. The study assigned cohorts using participant-reported clinical history. The length of the CDR3 is 16 residues. V shed 3 bases and J 2 bases; nucleotides not matched to a gene: 7. Germline V gives CDR1 SNHLY, CDR2 FYNNEI.

The rearrangement links TRBV2 to TRBJ1-5, with 7 bases that match TRBD1. Sequenced: PBMCs or T cells enriched from blood (not recorded which). The sequence was obtained from a woman aged 35 to 49 with acute COVID-19. In nucleotides, the CDR3 is TGTGCCAGCAGTGATAGGGGGCTAGGGGGCAATCAGCCCCAGCATTTT. This encodes CASSDRGLGGNQPQHF.